The source of this TCR beta chain is a study of STAT5B mutations in CD4+ large granular lymphocyte leukemia. Study details: CD8+ depletion followed by anti-CD4 microbead selection was applied to cryopreserved cells.

On this clone: Its antigen is unknown.

Germline V CDR1 and CDR2: SQVTM, ANQGSEA. V gave up 7 bases and J gave up 0 bases, with 16 bases separating them. This CDR3 is built from 14 residues. Study results and caveats: The CD4+ versus CD8+ T-LGLL clonality difference may reflect limited sample size.

Sequenced by immunoSEQ multiplex PCR; TCRdb stores in-frame clones only, minus some. The sample has about 6,300 clones, approximately 69% seen once; the top ten hold approximately 2.1%. Bead-separated CD4+, CD4+CD8+, CD57+ or CD56+ fractions, or PBMC, were used. Material: PBMCs. The source is a woman in her seventies with CD4+ T-cell large granular lymphocyte leukemia. The chain employs TRBV29-1 and TRBJ2-7; D may be TRBD2 (6 bases). The CDR3 DNA reads as TGCAGCGCGGCCTCGGGGGTCAGCTCCTACGAGCAGTACTTC. It codes for CSAASGVSSYEQYF.